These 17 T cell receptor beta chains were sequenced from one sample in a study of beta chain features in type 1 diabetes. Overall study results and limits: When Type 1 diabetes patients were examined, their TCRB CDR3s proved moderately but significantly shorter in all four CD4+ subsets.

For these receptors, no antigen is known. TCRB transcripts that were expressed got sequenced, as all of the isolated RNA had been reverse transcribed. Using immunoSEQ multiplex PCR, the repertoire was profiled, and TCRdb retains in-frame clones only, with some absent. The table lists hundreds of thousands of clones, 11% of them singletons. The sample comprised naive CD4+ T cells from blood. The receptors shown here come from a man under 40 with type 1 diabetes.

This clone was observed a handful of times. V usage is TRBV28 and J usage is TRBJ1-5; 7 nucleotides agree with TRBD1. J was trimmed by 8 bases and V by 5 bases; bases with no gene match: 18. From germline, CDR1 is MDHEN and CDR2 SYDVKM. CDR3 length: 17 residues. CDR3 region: CASSRSRQGVAVEPQHF. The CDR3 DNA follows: TGTGCCAGCAGTCGCTCCCGACAGGGAGTAGCTGTGGAGCCCCAGCATTTT.

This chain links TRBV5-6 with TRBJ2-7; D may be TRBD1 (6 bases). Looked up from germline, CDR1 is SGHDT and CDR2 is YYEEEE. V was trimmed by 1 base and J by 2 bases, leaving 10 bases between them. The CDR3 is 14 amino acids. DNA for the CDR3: TGTGCCAGCAGCTTGTTGGACAGCACCTACGAGCAGTACTTC. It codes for CASSLLDSTYEQYF.

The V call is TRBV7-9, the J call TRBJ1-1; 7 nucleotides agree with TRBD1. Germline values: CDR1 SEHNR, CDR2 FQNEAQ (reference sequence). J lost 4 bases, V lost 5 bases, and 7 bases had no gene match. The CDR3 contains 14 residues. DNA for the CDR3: TGTGCCAGCAGCCTCAGGTCAGGGGGCACTGAAGCTTTCTTT. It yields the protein CASSLRSGGTEAFF.

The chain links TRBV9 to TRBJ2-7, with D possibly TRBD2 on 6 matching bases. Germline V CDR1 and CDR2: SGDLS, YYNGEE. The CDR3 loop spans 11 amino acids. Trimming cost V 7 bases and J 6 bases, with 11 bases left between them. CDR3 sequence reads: CASGGLGEQYF. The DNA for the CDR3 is TGTGCCAGCGGGGGGTTGGGCGAGCAGTACTTC. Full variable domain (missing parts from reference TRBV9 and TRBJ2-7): DSGVTQTPKHLITATGQRVTLRCSPRSGDLSVYWYQQSLDQGLQFLIQYYNGEERAKGNILERFSAQQFPDLHSELNLSSLELGDSALYFCASGGLGEQYFGPGTRLTVT.

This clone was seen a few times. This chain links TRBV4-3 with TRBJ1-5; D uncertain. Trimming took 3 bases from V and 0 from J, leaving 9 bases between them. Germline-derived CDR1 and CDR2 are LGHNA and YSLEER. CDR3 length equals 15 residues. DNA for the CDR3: TGCGCCAGCAGCCAGGATACGGGTAGCAATCAGCCCCAGCATTTT. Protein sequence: CASSQDTGSNQPQHF.

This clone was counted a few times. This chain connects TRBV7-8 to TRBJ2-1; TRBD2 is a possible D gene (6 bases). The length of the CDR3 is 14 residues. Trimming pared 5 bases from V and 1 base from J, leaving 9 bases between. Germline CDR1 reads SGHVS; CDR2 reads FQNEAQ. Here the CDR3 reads CASSAGGSYNEQFF. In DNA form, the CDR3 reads TGTGCCAGCAGCGCCGGGGGATCCTACAATGAGCAGTTCTTC.

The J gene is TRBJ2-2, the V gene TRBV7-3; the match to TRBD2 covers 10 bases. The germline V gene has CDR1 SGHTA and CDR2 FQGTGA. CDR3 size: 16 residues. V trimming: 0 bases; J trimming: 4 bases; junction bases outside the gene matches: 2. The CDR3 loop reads CASSLTAGGPTGELFF. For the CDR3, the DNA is TGTGCCAGCAGCTTAACAGCGGGGGGGCCCACCGGGGAGCTGTTTTTT.

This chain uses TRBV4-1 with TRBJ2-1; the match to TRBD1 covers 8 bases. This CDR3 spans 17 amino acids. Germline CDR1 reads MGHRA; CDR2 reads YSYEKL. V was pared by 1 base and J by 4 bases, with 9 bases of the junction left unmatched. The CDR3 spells CASSQGRGRGRYNEQFF. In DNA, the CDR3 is TGCGCCAGCAGCCAAGGTAGGGGCAGGGGGCGTTACAATGAGCAGTTCTTC.

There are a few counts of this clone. This CDR3 is CASSPQALDTGELFF. The CDR3 coding sequence is TGTGCCAGCTCACCACAAGCCTTGGACACCGGGGAGCTGTTTTTT. The rearrangement uses TRBV18 and TRBJ2-2; D gene uncertain. Germline V gene data show CDR1 as KGHSH and CDR2 as LQKENI. The V and J ends lost 1 base and 3 bases respectively, with 9 bases between them. This CDR3 has 15 amino acids.

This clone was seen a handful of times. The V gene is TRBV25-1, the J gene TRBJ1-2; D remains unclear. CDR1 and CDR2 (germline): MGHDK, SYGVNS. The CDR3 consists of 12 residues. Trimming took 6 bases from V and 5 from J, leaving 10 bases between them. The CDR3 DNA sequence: TGTGCCAGCAGAGAGACGGGTTATGGCTACACCTTC. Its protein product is CASRETGYGYTF.

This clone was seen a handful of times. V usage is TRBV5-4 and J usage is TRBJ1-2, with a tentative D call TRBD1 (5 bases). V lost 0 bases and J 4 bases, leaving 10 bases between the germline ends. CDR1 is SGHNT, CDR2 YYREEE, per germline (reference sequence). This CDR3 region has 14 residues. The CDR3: CASSLGQGGYGYTF. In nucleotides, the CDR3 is TGTGCCAGCAGCTTGGGGCAGGGCGGCTATGGCTACACCTTC. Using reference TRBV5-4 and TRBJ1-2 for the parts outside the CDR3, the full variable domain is ETGVTQSPTHLIKTRGQQVTLRCSSQSGHNTVSWYQQALGQGPQFIFQYYREEENGRGNFPPRFSGLQFPNYSSELNVNALELDDSALYLCASSLGQGGYGYTFGSGTRLTVV.

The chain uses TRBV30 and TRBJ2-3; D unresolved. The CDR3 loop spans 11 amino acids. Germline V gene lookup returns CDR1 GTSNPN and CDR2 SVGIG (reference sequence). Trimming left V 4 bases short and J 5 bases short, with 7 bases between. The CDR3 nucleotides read TGTGCCTGGAACGGCGGAGATACGCAGTATTTT. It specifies CAWNGGDTQYF.

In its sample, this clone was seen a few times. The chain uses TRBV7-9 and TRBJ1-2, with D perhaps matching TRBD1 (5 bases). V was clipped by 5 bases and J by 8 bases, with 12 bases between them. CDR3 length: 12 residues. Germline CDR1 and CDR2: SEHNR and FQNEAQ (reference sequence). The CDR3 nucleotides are TGTGCCAGCAGCCGCGGGGGTGAAGGCTACACCTTC. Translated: CASSRGGEGYTF.

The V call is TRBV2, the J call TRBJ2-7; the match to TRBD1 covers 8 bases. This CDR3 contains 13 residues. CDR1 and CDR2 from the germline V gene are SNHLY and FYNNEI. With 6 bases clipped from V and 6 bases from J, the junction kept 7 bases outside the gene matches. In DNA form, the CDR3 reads TGTGCCAGCAGGACAGGGGACAGAAGCGAGCAGTACTTC. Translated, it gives CASRTGDRSEQYF.

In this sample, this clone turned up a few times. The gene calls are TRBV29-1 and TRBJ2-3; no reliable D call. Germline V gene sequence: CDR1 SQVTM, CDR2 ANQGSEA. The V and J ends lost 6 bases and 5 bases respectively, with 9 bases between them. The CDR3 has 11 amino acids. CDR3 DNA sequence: TGCAGCGTGGGCCTGAAAGATACGCAGTATTTT. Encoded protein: CSVGLKDTQYF.

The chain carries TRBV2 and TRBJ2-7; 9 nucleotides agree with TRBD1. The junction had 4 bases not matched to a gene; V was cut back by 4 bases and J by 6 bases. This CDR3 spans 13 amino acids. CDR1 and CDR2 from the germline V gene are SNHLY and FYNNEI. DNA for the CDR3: TGTGCCAGCAGTGTTGAGACAGGGGGCGAGCAGTACTTC. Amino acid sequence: CASSVETGGEQYF.

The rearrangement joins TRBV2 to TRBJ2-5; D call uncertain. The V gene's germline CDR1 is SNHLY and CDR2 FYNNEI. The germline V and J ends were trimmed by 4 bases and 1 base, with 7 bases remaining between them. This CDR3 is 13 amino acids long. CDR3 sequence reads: CASSAGFQETQYF. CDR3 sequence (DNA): TGTGCCAGCAGTGCAGGCTTCCAAGAGACCCAGTACTTC.